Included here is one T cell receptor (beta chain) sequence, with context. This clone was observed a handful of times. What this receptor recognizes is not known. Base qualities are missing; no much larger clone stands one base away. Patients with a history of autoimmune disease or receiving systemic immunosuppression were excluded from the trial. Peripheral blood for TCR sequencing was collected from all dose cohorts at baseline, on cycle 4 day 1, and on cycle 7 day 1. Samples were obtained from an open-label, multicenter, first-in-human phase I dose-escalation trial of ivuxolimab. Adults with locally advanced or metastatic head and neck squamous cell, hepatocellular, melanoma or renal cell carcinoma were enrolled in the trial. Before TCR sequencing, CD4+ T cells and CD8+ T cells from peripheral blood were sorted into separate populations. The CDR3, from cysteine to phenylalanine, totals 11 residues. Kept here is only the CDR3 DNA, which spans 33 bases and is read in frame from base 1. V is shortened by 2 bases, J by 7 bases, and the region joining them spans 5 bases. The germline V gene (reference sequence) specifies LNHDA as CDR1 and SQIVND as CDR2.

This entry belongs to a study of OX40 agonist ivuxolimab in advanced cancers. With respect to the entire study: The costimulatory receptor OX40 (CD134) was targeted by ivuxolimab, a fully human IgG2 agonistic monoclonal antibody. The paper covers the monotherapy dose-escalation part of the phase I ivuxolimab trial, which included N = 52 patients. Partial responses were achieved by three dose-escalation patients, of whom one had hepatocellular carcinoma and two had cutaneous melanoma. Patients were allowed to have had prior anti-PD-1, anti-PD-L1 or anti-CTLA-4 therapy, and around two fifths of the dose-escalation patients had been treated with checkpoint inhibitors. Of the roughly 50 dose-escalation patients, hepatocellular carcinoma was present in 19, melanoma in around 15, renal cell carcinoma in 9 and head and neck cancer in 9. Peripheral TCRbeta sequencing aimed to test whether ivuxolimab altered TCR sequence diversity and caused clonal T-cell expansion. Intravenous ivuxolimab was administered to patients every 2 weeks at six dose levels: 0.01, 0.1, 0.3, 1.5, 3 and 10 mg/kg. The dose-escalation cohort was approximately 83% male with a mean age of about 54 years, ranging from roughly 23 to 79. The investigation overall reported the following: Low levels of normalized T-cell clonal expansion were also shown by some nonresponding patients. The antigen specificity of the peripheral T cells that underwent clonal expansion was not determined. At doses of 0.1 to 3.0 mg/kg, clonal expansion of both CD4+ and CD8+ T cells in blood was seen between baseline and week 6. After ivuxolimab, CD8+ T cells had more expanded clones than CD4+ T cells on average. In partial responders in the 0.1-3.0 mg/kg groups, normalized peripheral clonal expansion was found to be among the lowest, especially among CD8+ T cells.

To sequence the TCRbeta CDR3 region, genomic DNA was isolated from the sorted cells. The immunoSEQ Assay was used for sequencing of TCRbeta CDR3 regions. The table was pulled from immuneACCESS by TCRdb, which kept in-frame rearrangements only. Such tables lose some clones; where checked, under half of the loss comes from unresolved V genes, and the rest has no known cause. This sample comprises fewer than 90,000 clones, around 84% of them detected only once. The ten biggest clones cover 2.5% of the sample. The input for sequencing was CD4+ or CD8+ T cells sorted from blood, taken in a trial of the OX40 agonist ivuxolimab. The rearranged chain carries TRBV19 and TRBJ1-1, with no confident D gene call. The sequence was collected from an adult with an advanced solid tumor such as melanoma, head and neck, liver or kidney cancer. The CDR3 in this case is CASSIWGEAFF. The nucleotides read TGTGCCAGTAGTATATGGGGTGAAGCTTTCTTT.